These 32 T cell receptor beta chains were all obtained from the same sample, sequenced in a study of blood T cell repertoires in COVID-19. Sequenced by immunoSEQ multiplex PCR; TCRdb stores in-frame clones only, minus some. The sample comprises about 160,000 clones, roughly 80% of which are singletons, and approximately 5.1% rests with the top ten. Sequenced material: PBMCs or T cells enriched from blood (not recorded which). These receptors were collected from a woman aged 35 to 49 with acute COVID-19.

The chain couples TRBV5-5 to TRBJ1-2, with TRBD1 matching over 10 bases. V was clipped by 0 bases and J by 7 bases; unmatched bases: 3. Germline lookup yields CDR1 SGHKS and CDR2 YYEKEE (reference sequence). The CDR3 loop spans 14 amino acids. The CDR3 DNA sequence: TGTGCCAGCAGCTTGGACGGGACAGGGGCTGGCTACACCTTC. It yields the protein CASSLDGTGAGYTF.

J is TRBJ1-2 and V is TRBV29-1; TRBD1 agrees at 8 bases. V lost 3 bases, J lost 4 bases, and 7 bases stayed unmatched. Germline-derived CDR1 and CDR2 are SQVTM and ANQGSEA. The CDR3 has 14 amino acids. The CDR3 DNA is TGCAGCGTTGACCCCCAGGGGGCAGCCTATGGCTACACCTTC. It encodes CSVDPQGAAYGYTF.

The chain carries TRBV10-2 and TRBJ1-5; D is undetermined. CDR3 size: 13 residues. Between the trimmed V and J ends, which lost 7 bases and 3 bases, there was a span of 10 bases. The germline V gene has CDR1 WSHSY and CDR2 SAAADI. In DNA, the CDR3 is TGCGCCAGCACCCCACAGTCCAATCAGCCCCAGCATTTT. Translated, it gives CASTPQSNQPQHF.

This clone was seen a few times. The J gene is TRBJ2-7, the V gene TRBV18; a possible D gene is TRBD2 (5 bases). The germline V gene has CDR1 KGHSH and CDR2 LQKENI. V lost 2 bases to trimming and J lost 9 bases, with 14 bases between them. The CDR3 is 13 residues long. The CDR3 sequence is CASSPSDTRGQYV. In DNA, the CDR3 is TGTGCCAGCTCACCATCTGACACTCGGGGGCAGTACGTC.

This rearrangement joins TRBV19 to TRBJ2-2; TRBD2 agrees at 10 bases. This CDR3 region has 14 residues. CDR1 and CDR2 from the germline V gene are LNHDA and SQIVND (reference sequence). V shed 8 bases and J 5 bases; nucleotides not matched to a gene: 5. The CDR3 loop reads CASRVAGGTGELFF. The CDR3 region has the DNA TGTGCCAGTCGGGTAGCGGGGGGTACCGGGGAGCTGTTTTTT.

In DNA, the CDR3 is TGTGCCAGCAGTTACCCCGCCAGGGATGCGTACAATGAGCAGTTCTTC. Protein product: CASSYPARDAYNEQFF. The chain has TRBV6-6 and TRBJ2-1; tentative D call: TRBD1 (5 bases). CDR1 and CDR2 from the germline V gene are MNHNY and SVGAGI (reference sequence). The V and J ends lost 2 bases and 4 bases respectively, with 15 bases between them. This CDR3 has 16 amino acids.

This clone showed up just a few times. V gene TRBV2 combines with J gene TRBJ2-2, with TRBD2 identical over 10 bases. Germline V gene sequence: CDR1 SNHLY, CDR2 FYNNEI. CDR3 length: 14 amino acids. J was trimmed by 6 bases and V by 6 bases; bases with no gene match: 4. CDR3 loop: CASRGTSVAGELFF. The CDR3 DNA follows: TGTGCCAGCAGGGGGACTAGCGTTGCCGGGGAGCTGTTTTTT. Together with reference TRBV2 and TRBJ2-2, the CDR3 gives the full variable domain: EPEVTQTPSHQVTQMGQEVILRCVPISNHLYFYWYRQILGQKVEFLVSFYNNEISEKSEIFDDQFSVERPDGSNFTLKIRSTKLEDSAMYFCASRGTSVAGELFFGEGSRLTVL.

In this sample, this clone turned up a few times. The chain is built from TRBV7-3 and TRBJ2-3; 12 bases map to TRBD2. V was pared by 4 bases and J by 4 bases, with 6 bases of the junction left unmatched. Germline V lookup: CDR1 SGHTA, CDR2 FQGTGA. This CDR3 has 16 amino acids. CDR3 protein: CASSSTSGSRADTQYF. In nucleotides, the CDR3 is TGTGCCAGCAGCTCGACTAGCGGGAGTAGGGCAGATACGCAGTATTTT.

The chain links TRBV9 to TRBJ2-3; weak D call: TRBD1 (6 bases). Per the germline V gene, CDR1 is SGDLS and CDR2 is YYNGEE. V was shortened by 5 bases and J by 2 bases, with 15 bases between the two germline ends. The CDR3 is 15 residues long. The CDR3: CASSTGQKPTDTQYF. DNA of the CDR3: TGTGCCAGCAGTACCGGACAGAAACCCACAGATACGCAGTATTTT.

The chain links TRBV5-1 to TRBJ2-5, with TRBD2 matching over 12 bases. The CDR3 sequence is 17 residues long. V lost 0 bases, J lost 5 bases, and 8 bases stayed unmatched. CDR1 is SGHRS, CDR2 YFSETQ, per germline. CDR3 sequence reads: CASSLGLAGVGGETQYF. The CDR3 coding sequence is TGCGCCAGCAGCTTGGGACTAGCGGGAGTAGGAGGTGAGACCCAGTACTTC.

V gene TRBV5-1 combines with J gene TRBJ2-6; maybe TRBD1 (5 bases). The CDR3 consists of 17 residues. Germline CDR1 is SGHRS and CDR2 is YFSETQ. Trimming shortened V by 0 bases and J by 1 base, and 11 bases separated the two germline ends. The CDR3 nucleotides read TGCGCCAGCAGCTTGGGGCCTCCAGGGTCTGGGGCCAACGTCCTGACTTTC. The encoded protein is CASSLGPPGSGANVLTF.

The rearrangement joins TRBV5-1 to TRBJ2-1, with TRBD1 matching over 8 bases. CDR3 length equals 16 residues. After removal of 4 bases from V and 9 bases from J, the junction contained 15 bases not matched to a gene. Germline assignment: CDR1 SGHRS and CDR2 YFSETQ. This chain's CDR3 is CASSLRQGIMESEQFF. DNA for the CDR3: TGCGCCAGCAGCCTACGACAGGGGATAATGGAGAGTGAGCAGTTCTTC.

The CDR3 coding sequence is TGTGCCACCAGTGATACCCGGACAGTCTCGGGATGGGATACGCAGTATTTT. Encoded protein: CATSDTRTVSGWDTQYF. The V and J genes are TRBV24-1 and TRBJ2-3, with D perhaps matching TRBD1 (6 bases). Germline V lookup: CDR1 KGHDR, CDR2 SFDVKD. The CDR3 contains 17 residues. V was shortened by 3 bases and J by 6 bases, with 21 bases between the two germline ends.

The J gene is TRBJ1-1, the V gene TRBV27; D call uncertain. Germline CDR1 is MNHEY and CDR2 is SMNVEV (reference sequence). The CDR3 totals 13 residues. Trimming removed 6 bases at V and 6 bases at J, with 14 bases between. The CDR3 loop reads CASRRGVEAEAFF. CDR3 sequence (DNA): TGTGCCAGCAGACGTGGTGTCGAGGCTGAAGCTTTCTTT.

V is TRBV19 and J is TRBJ1-5; 9 nucleotides match TRBD1. This CDR3 is 16 amino acids long. V trimming: 6 bases; J trimming: 3 bases; junction bases outside the gene matches: 9. The germline gives CDR1 LNHDA, CDR2 SQIVND (reference sequence). The CDR3 nucleotides are TGTGCCAGTAGCCCAACAGGGGGCTATGACAATCAGCCCCAGCATTTT. This sequence encodes CASSPTGGYDNQPQHF.

This sequence joins TRBV5-3 and TRBJ1-2, with D possibly TRBD1 on 6 matching bases. TRBV5-3 is placed among ORFs of uncertain function. V was cut by 2 bases and J by 4 bases, with 15 bases left in between. The CDR3 extends over 15 amino acids. The CDR3 loop is CARSFYFRGAYGYTF. The CDR3 bases are TGTGCCAGAAGCTTTTATTTTCGGGGGGCCTATGGCTACACCTTC.

This chain connects TRBV30 to TRBJ1-1, with D possibly being TRBD1 (5 bases). V gave up 0 bases and J gave up 1 base, with 9 bases separating them. In germline, CDR1 is GTSNPN, CDR2 SVGIG (reference sequence). This CDR3 contains 14 residues. The CDR3 protein is CAWSVGHPNTEAFF. The DNA of the CDR3 is TGTGCCTGGAGTGTCGGACACCCGAACACTGAAGCTTTCTTT.

The chain recombines TRBV4-2 with TRBJ2-6; a possible D gene is TRBD1 (5 bases). CDR1 is LGHNA, CDR2 YNFKEQ, per germline. This CDR3 comprises 17 residues. V was pared by 1 base and J by 0 bases, with 10 bases between. Here the CDR3 DNA reads TGTGCCAGCAGCCAAGCAGAAGGGGCCTCTGGGGCCAACGTCCTGACTTTC. Translating gives CASSQAEGASGANVLTF.

The rearrangement uses TRBV29-1 and TRBJ2-3; TRBD1 matches 11 bases. With 6 bases clipped from V and 4 bases from J, the junction kept 9 bases outside the gene matches. From germline, CDR1 is SQVTM and CDR2 ANQGSEA. The CDR3 runs to 15 residues. In nucleotides, the CDR3 is TGCAGCGTCTGCCCCAGGGACAGGGGGGCAGATACGCAGTATTTT. Protein product: CSVCPRDRGADTQYF.

This clone was recorded once. The chain uses TRBV5-4 and TRBJ1-1; 10 bases fit TRBD1. V lost 4 bases to trimming and J lost 4 bases; unmatched junction nucleotides: 7. Germline V gene lookup returns CDR1 SGHNT and CDR2 YYREEE (reference sequence). The CDR3 sequence is 15 residues long. The CDR3 DNA is TGTGCCAGCAGCCCCGGACAGGGGGGAGGCACTGAAGCTTTCTTT. Translation gives CASSPGQGGGTEAFF.

This clone was seen a handful of times. This chain connects TRBV5-6 to TRBJ1-2; D gene uncertain. CDR1 and CDR2 from the germline V gene are SGHDT and YYEEEE. V was clipped by 4 bases and J by 6 bases, with 10 bases between them. The CDR3 totals 12 residues. CDR3 DNA sequence: TGTGCCAGCAGCCTGGACTATCATGGCTACACCTTC. Its translation: CASSLDYHGYTF.

The chain links TRBV4-2 to TRBJ1-2, with 7 bases identical to TRBD1. The trim removed 4 bases at V and 5 bases at J, leaving 10 bases unmatched. The CDR3 runs to 15 residues. Germline CDR1 and CDR2: LGHNA and YNFKEQ. CDR3 loop: CASSLSGQETYGYTF. CDR3 nucleotides: TGTGCCAGCAGCCTCAGCGGACAGGAGACGTATGGCTACACCTTC.

This clone has more than one count but fewer than ten. The V gene is TRBV6-4, the J gene TRBJ2-1, with 12 nucleotides matching TRBD1. CDR3 size: 14 residues. The germline V gene encodes CDR1 MRHNA and CDR2 SNTAGT. The junction had 2 bases not matched to a gene; V was cut back by 3 bases and J by 8 bases. In nucleotides, the CDR3 is TGTGCCAGCAGTGAGGGACAGGGGGCCGATGAGCAGTTCTTC. This translates into CASSEGQGADEQFF.

This clone was seen a handful of times. The V and J genes are TRBV7-9 and TRBJ2-7; 7 nucleotides line up with TRBD2. The CDR3 has 17 residues. Unmatched junction bases numbered 12, after V lost 4 bases and J lost 0 bases. Germline V lookup: CDR1 SEHNR, CDR2 FQNEAQ (reference sequence). The CDR3 sequence is CASSSRIGLADSYEQYF. The CDR3 coding sequence is TGTGCCAGCAGCTCCCGGATAGGGCTAGCGGACTCCTACGAGCAGTACTTC. Supplemented by reference TRBV7-9 and TRBJ2-7, the full variable domain reads DTGVSQNPRHKITKRGQNVTFRCDPISEHNRLYWYRQTLGQGPEFLTYFQNEAQLEKSRLLSDRFSAERPKGSFSTLEIQRTEQGDSAMYLCASSSRIGLADSYEQYFGPGTRLTVT.

The chain couples TRBV5-1 to TRBJ1-3; unclear D gene. Trimming pared 0 bases from V and 8 bases from J, leaving 15 bases between. The CDR3 is 15 amino acids. CDR1 and CDR2 (germline): SGHRS, YFSETQ. The chain's CDR3 is CASSLEYGELYTIYF. CDR3 in DNA: TGCGCCAGCAGCTTGGAGTACGGTGAGTTATACACCATATATTTT.

The chain employs TRBV6-6 and TRBJ1-3; D ambiguous. Germline V lookup: CDR1 MNHNY, CDR2 SVGAGI (reference sequence). Trimming pared 5 bases from V and 8 bases from J, leaving 10 bases between. There are 12 residues in the CDR3. The CDR3 DNA follows: TGTGCCAGCAGTATAAGTCGAGACACCATATATTTT. Its translation is CASSISRDTIYF.

V and J are TRBV29-1 and TRBJ1-2; no definite D call. V lost 3 bases and J 5 bases, leaving 13 bases between the germline ends. CDR1 and CDR2 from the germline V gene are SQVTM and ANQGSEA. There are 13 residues in the CDR3. The CDR3 loop is CSVEQAGIYGYTF. For the CDR3, the DNA is TGCAGCGTTGAGCAGGCAGGTATATATGGCTACACCTTC.

The chain recombines TRBV5-1 with TRBJ2-2; 7 nucleotides line up with TRBD2. V shed 4 bases, J shed 7 bases, and the junction held 10 bases outside the gene matches. The CDR3 length is 15 residues. The germline gives CDR1 SGHRS, CDR2 YFSETQ. In nucleotides, the CDR3 is TGCGCCAGCAGCCCACGGGCGGGGGACGACGGGGAGCTGTTTTTT. Its translation: CASSPRAGDDGELFF.

V is TRBV18 and J is TRBJ2-7; 10 nucleotides match TRBD2. This CDR3 has 15 amino acids. Germline V gene data show CDR1 as KGHSH and CDR2 as LQKENI. The trim removed 2 bases at V and 3 bases at J, leaving 4 bases unmatched. DNA of the CDR3: TGTGCCAGCTCACCAGGACTAGCGGATTTCTACGAGCAGTACTTC. Translation: CASSPGLADFYEQYF.

V gene TRBV7-2 combines with J gene TRBJ2-5, with 12 bases fitting TRBD2. The V gene's germline CDR1 is SGHTA and CDR2 FQGNSA. CDR3 length equals 18 residues. J gave up 4 bases and V 5 bases, and 14 bases lay outside the gene matches. CDR3 in amino acids: CASSTFRTSGNVGETQYF. CDR3 sequence (DNA): TGTGCCAGCAGCACCTTTCGGACTAGCGGGAATGTGGGAGAGACCCAGTACTTC.

The chain links TRBV10-3 to TRBJ1-2, with 7 bases aligning to TRBD1. The V gene's germline CDR1 is ENHRY and CDR2 SYGVKD. The CDR3 has 15 amino acids. V trimming: 6 bases; J trimming: 0 bases; junction bases outside the gene matches: 7. CDR3 sequence reads: CAIRGMGQTNYGYTF. The CDR3 DNA sequence: TGTGCCATCAGGGGTATGGGACAGACTAACTATGGCTACACCTTC.

This chain joins TRBV19 and TRBJ2-1, with 10 bases identical to TRBD2. The CDR3 is 18 residues long. Trimming at V came to 6 bases and at J to 5 bases, leaving 16 bases not matched to a gene. From germline, CDR1 is LNHDA and CDR2 SQIVND (reference sequence). CDR3 bases: TGTGCCAGTAGCCATATGGGCGCCCTAGCGGGAGTAAACAATGAGCAGTTCTTC. It is translated as CASSHMGALAGVNNEQFF.